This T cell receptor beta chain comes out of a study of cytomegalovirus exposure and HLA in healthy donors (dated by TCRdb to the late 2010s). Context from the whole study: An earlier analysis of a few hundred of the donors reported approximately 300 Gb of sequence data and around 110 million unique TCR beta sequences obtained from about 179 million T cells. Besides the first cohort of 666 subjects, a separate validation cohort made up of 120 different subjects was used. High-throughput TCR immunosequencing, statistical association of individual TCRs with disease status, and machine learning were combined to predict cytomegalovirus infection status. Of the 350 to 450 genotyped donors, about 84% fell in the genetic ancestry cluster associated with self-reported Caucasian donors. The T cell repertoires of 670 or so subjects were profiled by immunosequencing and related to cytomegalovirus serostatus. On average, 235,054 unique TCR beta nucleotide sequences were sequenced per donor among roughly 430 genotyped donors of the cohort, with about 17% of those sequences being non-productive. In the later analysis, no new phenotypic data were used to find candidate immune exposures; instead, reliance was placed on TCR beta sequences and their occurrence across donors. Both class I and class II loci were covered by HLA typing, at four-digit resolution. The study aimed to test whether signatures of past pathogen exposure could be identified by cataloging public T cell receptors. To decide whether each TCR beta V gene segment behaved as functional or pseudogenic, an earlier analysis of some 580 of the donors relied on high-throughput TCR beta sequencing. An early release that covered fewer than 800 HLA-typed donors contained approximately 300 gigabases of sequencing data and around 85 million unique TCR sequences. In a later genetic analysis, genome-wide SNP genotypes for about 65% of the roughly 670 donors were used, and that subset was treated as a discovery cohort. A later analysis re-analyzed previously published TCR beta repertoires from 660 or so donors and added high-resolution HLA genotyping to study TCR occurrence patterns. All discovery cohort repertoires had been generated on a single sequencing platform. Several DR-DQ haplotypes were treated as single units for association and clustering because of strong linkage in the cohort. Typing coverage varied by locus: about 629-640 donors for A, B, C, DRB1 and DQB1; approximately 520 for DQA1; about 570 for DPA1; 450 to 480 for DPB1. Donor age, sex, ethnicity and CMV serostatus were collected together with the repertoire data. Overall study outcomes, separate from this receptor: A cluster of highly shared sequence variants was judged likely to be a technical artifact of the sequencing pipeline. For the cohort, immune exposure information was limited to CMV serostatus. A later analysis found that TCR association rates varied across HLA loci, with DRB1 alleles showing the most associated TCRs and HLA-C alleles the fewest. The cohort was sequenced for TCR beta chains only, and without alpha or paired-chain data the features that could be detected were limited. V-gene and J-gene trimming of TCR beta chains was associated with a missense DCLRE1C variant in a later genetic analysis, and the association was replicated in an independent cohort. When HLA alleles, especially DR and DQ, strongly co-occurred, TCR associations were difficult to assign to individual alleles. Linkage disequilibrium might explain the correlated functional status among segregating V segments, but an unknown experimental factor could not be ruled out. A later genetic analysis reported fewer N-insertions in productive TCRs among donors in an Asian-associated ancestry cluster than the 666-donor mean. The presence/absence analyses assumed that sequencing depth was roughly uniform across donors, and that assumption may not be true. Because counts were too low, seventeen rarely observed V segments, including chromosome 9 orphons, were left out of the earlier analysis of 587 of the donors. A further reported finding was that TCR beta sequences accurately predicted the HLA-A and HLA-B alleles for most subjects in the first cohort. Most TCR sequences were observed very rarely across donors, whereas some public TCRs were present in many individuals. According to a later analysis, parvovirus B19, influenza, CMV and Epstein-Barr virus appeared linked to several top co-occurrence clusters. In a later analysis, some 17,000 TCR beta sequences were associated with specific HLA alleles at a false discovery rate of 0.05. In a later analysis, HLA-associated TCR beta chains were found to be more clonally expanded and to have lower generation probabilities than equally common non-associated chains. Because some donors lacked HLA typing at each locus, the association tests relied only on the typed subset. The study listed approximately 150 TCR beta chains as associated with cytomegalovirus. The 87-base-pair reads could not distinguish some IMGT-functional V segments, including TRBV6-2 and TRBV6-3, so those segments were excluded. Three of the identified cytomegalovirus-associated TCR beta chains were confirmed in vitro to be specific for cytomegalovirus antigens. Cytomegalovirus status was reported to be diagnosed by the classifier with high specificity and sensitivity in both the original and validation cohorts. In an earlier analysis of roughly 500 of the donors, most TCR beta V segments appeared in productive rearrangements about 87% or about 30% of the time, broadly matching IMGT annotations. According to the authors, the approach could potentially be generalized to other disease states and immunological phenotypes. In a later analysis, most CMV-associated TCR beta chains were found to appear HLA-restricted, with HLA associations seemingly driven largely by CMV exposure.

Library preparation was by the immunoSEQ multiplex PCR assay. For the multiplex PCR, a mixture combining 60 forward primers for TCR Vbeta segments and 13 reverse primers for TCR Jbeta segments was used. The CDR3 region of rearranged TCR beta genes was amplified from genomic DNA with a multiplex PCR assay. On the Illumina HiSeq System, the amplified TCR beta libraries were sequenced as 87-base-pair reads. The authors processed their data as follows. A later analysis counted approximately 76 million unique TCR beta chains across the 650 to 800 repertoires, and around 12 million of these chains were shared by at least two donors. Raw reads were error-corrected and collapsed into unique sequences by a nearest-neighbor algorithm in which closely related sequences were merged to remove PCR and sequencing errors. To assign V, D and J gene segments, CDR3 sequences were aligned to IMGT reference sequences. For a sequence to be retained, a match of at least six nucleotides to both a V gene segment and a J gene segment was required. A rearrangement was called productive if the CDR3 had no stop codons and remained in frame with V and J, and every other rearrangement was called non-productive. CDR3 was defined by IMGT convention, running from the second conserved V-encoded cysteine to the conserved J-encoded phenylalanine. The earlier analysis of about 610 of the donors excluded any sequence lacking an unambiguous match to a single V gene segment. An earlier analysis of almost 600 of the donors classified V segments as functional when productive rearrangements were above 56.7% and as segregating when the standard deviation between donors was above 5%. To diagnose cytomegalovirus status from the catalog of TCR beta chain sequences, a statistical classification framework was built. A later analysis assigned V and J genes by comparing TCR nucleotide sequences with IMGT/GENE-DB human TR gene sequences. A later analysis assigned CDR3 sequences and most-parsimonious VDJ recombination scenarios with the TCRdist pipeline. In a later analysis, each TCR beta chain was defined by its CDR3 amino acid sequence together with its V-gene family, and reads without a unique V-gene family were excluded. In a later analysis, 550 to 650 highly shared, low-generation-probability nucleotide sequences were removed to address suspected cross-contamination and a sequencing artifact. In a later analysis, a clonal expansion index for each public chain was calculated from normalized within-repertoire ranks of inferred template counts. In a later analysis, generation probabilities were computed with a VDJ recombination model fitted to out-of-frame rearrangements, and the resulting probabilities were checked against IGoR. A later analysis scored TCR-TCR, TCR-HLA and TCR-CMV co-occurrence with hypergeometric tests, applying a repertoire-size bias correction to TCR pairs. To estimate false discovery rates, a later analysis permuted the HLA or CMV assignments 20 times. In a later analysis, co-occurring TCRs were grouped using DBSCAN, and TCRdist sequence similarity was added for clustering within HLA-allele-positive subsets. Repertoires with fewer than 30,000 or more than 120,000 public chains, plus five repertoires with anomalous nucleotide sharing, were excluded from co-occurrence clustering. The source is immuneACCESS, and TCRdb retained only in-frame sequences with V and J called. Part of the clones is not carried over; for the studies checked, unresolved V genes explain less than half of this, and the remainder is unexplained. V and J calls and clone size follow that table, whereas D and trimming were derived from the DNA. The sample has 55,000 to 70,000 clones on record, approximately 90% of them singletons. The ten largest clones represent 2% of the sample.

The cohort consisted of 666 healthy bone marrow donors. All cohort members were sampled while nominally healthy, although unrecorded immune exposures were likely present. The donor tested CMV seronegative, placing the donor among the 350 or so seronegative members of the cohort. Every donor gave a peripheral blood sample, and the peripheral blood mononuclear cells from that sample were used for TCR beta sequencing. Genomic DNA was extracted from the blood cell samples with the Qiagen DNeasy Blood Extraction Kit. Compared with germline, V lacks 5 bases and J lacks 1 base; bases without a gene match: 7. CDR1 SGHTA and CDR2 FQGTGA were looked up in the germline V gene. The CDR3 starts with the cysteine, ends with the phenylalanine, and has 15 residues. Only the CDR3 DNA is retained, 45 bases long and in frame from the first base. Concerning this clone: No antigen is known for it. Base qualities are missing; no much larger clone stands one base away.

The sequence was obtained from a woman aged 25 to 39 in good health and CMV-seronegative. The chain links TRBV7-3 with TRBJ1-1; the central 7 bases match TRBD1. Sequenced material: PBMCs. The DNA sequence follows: TGTGCCAGCAGCCTAGCAGGGGGAAGGAACACTGAAGCTTTCTTT. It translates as CASSLAGGRNTEAFF.